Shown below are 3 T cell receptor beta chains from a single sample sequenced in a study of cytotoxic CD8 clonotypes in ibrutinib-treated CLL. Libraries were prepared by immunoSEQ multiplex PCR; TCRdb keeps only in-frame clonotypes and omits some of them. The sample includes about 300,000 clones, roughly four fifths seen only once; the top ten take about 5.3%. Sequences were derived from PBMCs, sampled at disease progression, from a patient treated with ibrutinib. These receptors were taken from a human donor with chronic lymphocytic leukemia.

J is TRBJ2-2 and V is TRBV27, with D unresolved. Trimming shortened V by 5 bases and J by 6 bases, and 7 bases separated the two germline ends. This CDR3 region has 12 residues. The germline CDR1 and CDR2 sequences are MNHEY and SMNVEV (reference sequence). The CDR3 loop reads CASSTMAGELFF. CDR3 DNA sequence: TGTGCCAGCAGTACAATGGCCGGGGAGCTGTTTTTT.

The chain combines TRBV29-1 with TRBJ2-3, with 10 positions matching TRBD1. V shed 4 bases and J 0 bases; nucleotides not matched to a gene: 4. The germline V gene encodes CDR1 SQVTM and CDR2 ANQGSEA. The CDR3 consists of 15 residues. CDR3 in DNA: TGCAGCGTTGTGGGGACAGGGGTTAGCACAGATACGCAGTATTTT. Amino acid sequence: CSVVGTGVSTDTQYF.

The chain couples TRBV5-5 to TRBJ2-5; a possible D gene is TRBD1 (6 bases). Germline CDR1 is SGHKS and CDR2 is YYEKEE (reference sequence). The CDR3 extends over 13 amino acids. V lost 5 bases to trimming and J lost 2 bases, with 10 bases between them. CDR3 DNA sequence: TGTGCCAGCAGATCGACAGGACAAGAGACCCAGTACTTC. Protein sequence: CASRSTGQETQYF.